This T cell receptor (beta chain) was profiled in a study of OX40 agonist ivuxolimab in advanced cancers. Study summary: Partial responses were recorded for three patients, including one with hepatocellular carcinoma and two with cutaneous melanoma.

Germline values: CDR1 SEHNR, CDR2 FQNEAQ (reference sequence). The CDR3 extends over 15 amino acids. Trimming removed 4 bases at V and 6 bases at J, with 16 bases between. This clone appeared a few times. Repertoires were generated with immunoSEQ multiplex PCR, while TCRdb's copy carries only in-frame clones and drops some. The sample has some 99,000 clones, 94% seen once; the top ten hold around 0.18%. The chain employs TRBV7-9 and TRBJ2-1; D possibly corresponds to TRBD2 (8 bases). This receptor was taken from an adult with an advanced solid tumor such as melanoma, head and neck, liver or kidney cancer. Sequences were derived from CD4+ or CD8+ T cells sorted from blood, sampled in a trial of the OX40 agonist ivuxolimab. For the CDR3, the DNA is TGTGCCAGCAGCTCCATCAGGGGGACTAGCAATGAGCAGTTCTTC. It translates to CASSSIRGTSNEQFF. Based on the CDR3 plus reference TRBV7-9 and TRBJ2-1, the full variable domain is DTGVSQNPRHKITKRGQNVTFRCDPISEHNRLYWYRQTLGQGPEFLTYFQNEAQLEKSRLLSDRFSAERPKGSFSTLEIQRTEQGDSAMYLCASSSIRGTSNEQFFGPGTRLTVL.